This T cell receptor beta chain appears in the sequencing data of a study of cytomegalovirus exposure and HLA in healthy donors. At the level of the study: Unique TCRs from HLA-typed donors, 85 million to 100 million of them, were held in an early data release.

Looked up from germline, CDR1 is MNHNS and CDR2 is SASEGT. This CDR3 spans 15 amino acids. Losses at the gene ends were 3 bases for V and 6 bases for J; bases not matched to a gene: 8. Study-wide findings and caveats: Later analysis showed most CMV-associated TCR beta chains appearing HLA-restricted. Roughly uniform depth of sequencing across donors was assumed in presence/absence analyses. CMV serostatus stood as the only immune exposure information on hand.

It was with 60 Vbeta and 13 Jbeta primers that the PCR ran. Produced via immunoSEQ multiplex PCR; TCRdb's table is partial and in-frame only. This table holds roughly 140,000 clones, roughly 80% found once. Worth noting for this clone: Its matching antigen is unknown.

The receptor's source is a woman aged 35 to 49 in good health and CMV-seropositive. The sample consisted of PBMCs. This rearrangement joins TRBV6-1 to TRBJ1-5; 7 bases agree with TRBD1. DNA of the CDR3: TGTGCCAGCAGTGATTCCACAGGGGAGAGTCAGCCCCAGCATTTT. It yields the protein CASSDSTGESQPQHF.